This T cell receptor beta chain was found in a study of OX40 agonist ivuxolimab in advanced cancers. Trimming cost V 4 bases and J 0 bases, with 19 bases left between them. The CDR3 extends over 18 amino acids. Germline lookup yields CDR1 MNHNS and CDR2 SASEGT. This table comes from immunoSEQ multiplex PCR, and its TCRdb copy is limited to in-frame clones, with some not included. The profile shows some 45,000 clones, 85% to 90% of them singletons. The sequence was collected from an adult with an advanced solid tumor such as melanoma, head and neck, liver or kidney cancer. V is TRBV6-1 and J is TRBJ2-4; maybe TRBD2 (6 bases). This specimen was CD4+ or CD8+ T cells sorted from blood, taken in a trial of the OX40 agonist ivuxolimab. The CDR3 loop reads CASSALRPGDLAKNIQYF. The CDR3 region has the DNA TGTGCCAGCAGTGCACTCAGGCCGGGAGATCTAGCCAAAAACATTCAGTACTTC.